This TCR beta chain is from a study of blood T cell repertoires in COVID-19. At the level of the study: From the United States, Italy and Spain came samples of acute and convalescent COVID-19.

CDR1 is WNHNN and CDR2 is SYGVQD in the germline V gene (reference sequence). Trimming removed 6 bases from V and 8 bases from J; junction bases left unmatched: 8. The length of the CDR3 is 14 residues. Per the authors' pipeline: Reference gene primer amplification in the assay estimated nucleated cell counts. Libraries were prepared by immunoSEQ multiplex PCR; TCRdb keeps only in-frame clonotypes and omits some of them. V and J calls and clone size are copied from that table; D and trimming were computed from the DNA. The sample yields about 80,000 clones, approximately 76% seen once. This chain joins TRBV10-1 and TRBJ2-1, with 9 positions matching TRBD1. This clonotype was obtained from a man between 65 and 85 years old with active or convalescent COVID-19. Sequenced: peripheral blood. CDR3 coding DNA: TGCGCCAGCAGCCCGGGACAGGGCCGATATGAGCAGTTCTTC. The encoded protein is CASSPGQGRYEQFF.